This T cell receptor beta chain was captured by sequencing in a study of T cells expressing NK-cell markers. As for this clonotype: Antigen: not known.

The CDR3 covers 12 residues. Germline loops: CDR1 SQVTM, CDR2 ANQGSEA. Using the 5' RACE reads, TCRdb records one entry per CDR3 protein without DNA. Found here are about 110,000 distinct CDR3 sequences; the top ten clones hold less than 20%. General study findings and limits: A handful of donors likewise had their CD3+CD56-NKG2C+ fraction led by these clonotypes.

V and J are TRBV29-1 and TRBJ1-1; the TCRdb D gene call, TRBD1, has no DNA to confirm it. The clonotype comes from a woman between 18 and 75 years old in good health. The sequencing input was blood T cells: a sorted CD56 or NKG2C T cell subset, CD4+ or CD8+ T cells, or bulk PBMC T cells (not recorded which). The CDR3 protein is CSATGWDTEAFF.